What follows describes a single TCR beta chain. This specimen comes from a study of blood T cell repertoires in COVID-19. Study-wide context: Both acute and convalescent COVID-19 samples were obtained from the United States, Italy and Spain. T cells, B-cell-depleted T cells, or PBMCs provided the cDNA or gDNA that served as material.

Losses at the gene ends were 0 bases for V and 6 bases for J; bases not matched to a gene: 11. In germline, CDR1 is SGHVS, CDR2 FNYEAQ. This CDR3 contains 17 residues. Original methodology: Amplifying reference gene primers gave estimates of nucleated cell counts. Method: immunoSEQ multiplex PCR; TCRdb's copy keeps in-frame clones and lacks some. V and J calls and clone size follow that table, whereas D and trimming were derived from the DNA. The table shows 380,000 or so clones, with roughly 90% occurring only once. The chain employs TRBV7-6 and TRBJ2-7; 10 bases agree with TRBD2. Sequencing used peripheral blood. The source of this sequence is a man aged 35-49 years with acute or convalescent COVID-19. This chain's CDR3 is CASSLAPAAGGPGEQYF. The CDR3 nucleotides are TGTGCCAGCAGCTTAGCCCCCGCAGCGGGGGGGCCGGGCGAGCAGTACTTC.